Listed here is a single T cell receptor beta chain. This clonotype was recorded many times. The antigen it recognizes is unknown. Base qualities are missing; no much larger clone stands one base away. These data originate in a study of regulatory T cells in long-lasting Graves disease (dated by TCRdb to the early 2020s). Concerning the study at large: Persistent Graves' disease meant more than 5 years of antithyroid drug treatment with TSH receptor autoantibodies that stayed positive. The study was conducted in China and was registered as a clinical trial. Antithyroid drugs had been taken for 8.5 to 13 years on average by persistent Graves' disease patients in the clinical cohort. A total of roughly 33 samples underwent TCR sequencing: around 13 from persistent and roughly 20 from newly diagnosed Graves' disease patients. Patients with persistent Graves' disease were compared with patients with newly diagnosed Graves' disease using TCR sequencing and RNA sequencing of peripheral blood.

The research as a whole found: Persistent disease showed preferential use of TRBV28, TRBJ1-2 and TRBJ2-5, whereas newly diagnosed disease favored TRBV20-1 and TRBJ2-1. Peripheral blood alone was examined, since thyroid tissue, which constituted the primary lesion, could not be accessed. Persistent patients shared more public clonotypes among themselves (more than 2,500) than newly diagnosed patients did (nearly 1,000). Persistent Graves' disease patients showed lower TCR Shannon entropy and fewer highly expanded clones than newly diagnosed patients, suggesting clonal expansion. As a limitation, the authors acknowledged that the small sample size may reduce accuracy. Sequencing and analysis were restricted to the TCR beta chain.

The germline V gene yields SGHAT for CDR1 and FQNNGV for CDR2. Trimming removed 6 bases from V and 5 bases from J, leaving 25 bases between the germline ends. The CDR3, from cysteine to phenylalanine, totals 17 residues. Of the read, only the CDR3 DNA is kept; its 51 bases are in frame from base 1. Explained via the paper, the time point label denotes: persistent/refractory GD, antithyroid drugs over 5 years with positive TRAb. For both TCR sequencing and RNA sequencing, RNA was extracted from PBMCs in TRIzol. The diagnosis of Graves' disease was made according to American Thyroid Association guidelines. Patients were recruited from an endocrinology department in Xi'an, China. Each patient gave roughly 10 milliliters of peripheral blood, collected in an EDTA anticoagulant tube. Ficoll Paque Plus density gradient separation was used to isolate PBMCs, and no further T cell sorting was performed. An Agilent 2100 Bioanalyzer and agarose gel were used to check RNA quality, and a NanoDrop 2000 was used to measure RNA concentration.

Receptors were amplified or captured by multiplex PCR. Sequencing took place on an Illumina HiSeq 4000. iRepertoire HTBI primers and Arm-PCR amplification of CDR3 regions were used to construct TCR beta libraries. Before sequencing, the PCR products underwent gel purification. As for the authors' bioinformatics: A total of 62 TRBV and under 15 TRBJ segments were identified across samples and were used for gene usage analysis of CDR3 amino acid clonotypes. Filtered high-quality paired reads were merged into contigs using COPE and FqMerger. BLAST was used to align contigs to IMGT TRBV, TRBD and TRBJ reference genes, and CDR3 was defined according to IMGT. Any clonotype with a frequency above 0.1% was counted as a highly expanded clone. Shannon entropy was used to measure repertoire diversity, and the Gini coefficient was used to measure V-J evenness. Public clonotypes were defined as clonotypes shared by more than one individual. TCRdb's own reprocessing of the public reads used fastp at Q25 and MiXCR and kept productive beta chains. Duplicate CDR3 protein sequences are folded into a single record with the most common DNA and genes. For this entry, the V and J calls and clone size follow TCRdb and not the study's own pipeline. In this sample the table shows roughly 500,000 distinct CDR3 sequences, more than 20% of which occur a single time. The ten largest clones take up 7.8% of the sample.

The rearrangement combines TRBV11-2 with TRBJ2-5; the D assignment is uncertain and may be TRBD1 or TRBD2, with 5 bases supporting each. This material consisted of peripheral blood mononuclear cells (PBMCs), taken when the disease was refractory, from a patient treated with antithyroid drugs. The clonotype comes from a female donor with Graves disease. In nucleotide form, the sequence is TGTGCCAGCAGTCCCCTACTGGGGGTAGAGGCGGAGGAGACCCAGTACTTC. Its protein reads: CASSPLLGVEAEETQYF.